The clone carrying this TCR beta chain appeared a few times. The data stem from a study of blood T cell repertoires in COVID-19. Overall study context: Italy, Spain and the United States were the sources of the convalescent and acute COVID-19 samples.

V was pared by 3 bases and J by 8 bases, with 7 bases of the junction left unmatched. CDR3 length: 16 residues. Germline assignment: CDR1 LNHDA and CDR2 SQIVND (reference sequence). Per the original methods: Nucleated cell number was recorded as an estimate derived from reference gene primer amplification. TCRdb's table, derived via immunoSEQ multiplex PCR, lists solely in-frame clones and lacks some. The V and J calls and clone size were taken over from that table, and D and trimming were inferred from the DNA. Counted here are roughly 200,000 clones, roughly 77% occurring once; the ten biggest clones make up around 5.9%. Followed longitudinally, the Seattle patients had been enrolled during active infection.

Material for sequencing was peripheral blood. This receptor was taken from a middle-aged woman with COVID-19, enrolled during active disease. V usage is TRBV19 and J usage is TRBJ2-4; the match to TRBD2 covers 13 bases. The CDR3 nucleotides read TGTGCCAGTAGTATCGCGGGACTAGCGGGAATGTACATTCAGTACTTC. Translated, it gives CASSIAGLAGMYIQYF.